The rows below give T cell receptor beta chains drawn from one sample of a study of response to subunit inactivated influenza vaccine. TCRdb ran MiXCR on the RT-PCR reads and lists one entry per CDR3 protein. Here the sample spans roughly 570,000 distinct CDR3 sequences, 13% being singletons. The material was PBMCs from blood, obtained around seven weeks after vaccination. The receptor set was obtained from a man aged 45-65 years who received an inactivated influenza vaccine. Both conserved end residues are part of each CDR3. The D gene is left open where the match is weak. Part of the rows lack a size; the others show once, few, many or a class for expanded clones.

cdr3_nt	cdr3_aa	v_call	j_call	cdr3_length	d_call	clone_size
TGTGCCAGCAGCTTTCCCGGGACCGGGATTGAGCAGTTCTTC	CASSFPGTGIEQFF	TRBV5-6	TRBJ2-1	14	-	few
TGCAGTGCTAGGGGGCGCGGGACTAGCGGGGGGGCAGCACAGTATTTT	CSARGRGTSGGAAQYF	TRBV20-1	TRBJ2-3	16	TRBD2	-
TGTGCCAGCAGCTTAGGCCCCGGCACTCCTCTGGCAGATACGCAGTATTTT	CASSLGPGTPLADTQYF	TRBV7-2	TRBJ2-3	17	-	-
TGTGCCAGCAGTGGGCGGAAATTCCAAAGCAATCAGCCCCAGCATTTT	CASSGRKFQSNQPQHF	TRBV2	TRBJ1-5	16	-	-
TGTGCCAGCAGCCAACCTACTAGCGGGGGGGTTATATTGGGTACCGGGGAGCTGTTTTTT	CASSQPTSGGVILGTGELFF	TRBV4-2	TRBJ2-2	20	TRBD2	many
TGTGCCAGCAGCCAGATCAAAGCGGGGACCGAGCAGTACTTC	CASSQIKAGTEQYF	TRBV3-1	TRBJ2-7	14	TRBD2	-
TGTGCCAGCAGCTTAGCTTCCGGGACAGGGGTGGAAGAGACCCAGTACTTC	CASSLASGTGVEETQYF	TRBV7-9	TRBJ2-5	17	TRBD1	few
TGTGCCAGCAGCACTCGGGACAAACCTGGAAACACCATATATTTT	CASSTRDKPGNTIYF	TRBV12-3/TRBV12-4	TRBJ1-3	15	-	few
TGTGCCAGCAGCCCCGGGACACCGGAGCATGAAAAACTGTTTTTT	CASSPGTPEHEKLFF	TRBV12-3/TRBV12-4	TRBJ1-4	15	-	-
TGTGCCAGCAGTTTAGCCAGGGTGGCTGAAGCTTTCTTT	CASSLARVAEAFF	TRBV12-3/TRBV12-4	TRBJ1-1	13	-	-
TGCGCCAGCAGCCAGGGACTAGAAGGTTACTACGAGCAGTACTTC	CASSQGLEGYYEQYF	TRBV4-3	TRBJ2-7	15	TRBD2	-
TGCAGTGCTCGGGACTGGAACTCCTACAATGAGCAGTTCTTC	CSARDWNSYNEQFF	TRBV20-1	TRBJ2-1	14	-	few
TGTGCCAGCAGTGAAGCAAGGCAGCCCCAGCATTTT	CASSEARQPQHF	TRBV2	TRBJ1-5	12	-	few
TGTGCCACCTCCAGGGCGGCAGACGAAAAACTGTTTTTT	CATSRAADEKLFF	TRBV10-3	TRBJ1-4	13	-	-
TGTGCCAGCAGTTCAAGGACTAGCGGGGATATAGATACGCAGTATTTT	CASSSRTSGDIDTQYF	TRBV6-5	TRBJ2-3	16	TRBD2	-
TGTGCCAGCAGTTCGACGGACGGACGCCCTATCTTTGGTGGCTACACCTTC	CASSSTDGRPIFGGYTF	TRBV12-3/TRBV12-4	TRBJ1-2	17	-	-
TGTGCCAGCAGCTCGGGACAGGGGGCTCCCTCCTACGAGCAGTACTTC	CASSSGQGAPSYEQYF	TRBV7-8	TRBJ2-7	16	TRBD1	many
TGTGCCAGCAGCTTGGGTCAGAGGTCAGGAACGCAGTATTTT	CASSLGQRSGTQYF	TRBV5-6	TRBJ2-3	14	-	few